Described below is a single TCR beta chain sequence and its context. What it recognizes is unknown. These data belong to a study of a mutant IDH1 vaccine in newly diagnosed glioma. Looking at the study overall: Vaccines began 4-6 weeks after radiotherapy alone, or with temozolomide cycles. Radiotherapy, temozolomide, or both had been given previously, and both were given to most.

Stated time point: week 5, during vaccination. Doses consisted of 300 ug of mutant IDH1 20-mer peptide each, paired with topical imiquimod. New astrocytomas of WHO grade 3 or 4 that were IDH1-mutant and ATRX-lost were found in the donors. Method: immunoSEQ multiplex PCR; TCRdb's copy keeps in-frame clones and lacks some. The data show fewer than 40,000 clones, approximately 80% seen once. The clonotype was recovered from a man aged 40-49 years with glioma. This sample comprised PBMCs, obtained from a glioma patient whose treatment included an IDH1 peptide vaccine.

CDR3 DNA: TGCGCCAGCAGCCACTCGACAGGGGACCCCTACGAGCAGTACTTC. It codes for CASSHSTGDPYEQYF. The chain joins TRBV4-1 to TRBJ2-7, with TRBD1 identical over 8 bases. Germline V lookup: CDR1 MGHRA, CDR2 YSYEKL. V shed 3 bases, J shed 2 bases, and the junction held 6 bases outside the gene matches. This CDR3 has 15 amino acids.